One and the same sample provided the 14 T cell receptor beta chains below, sequenced in a study of technical replicates of blood from a handful of donors. Assay used: immunoSEQ multiplex PCR; TCRdb lists only in-frame clones, some missing. The sample includes fewer than 110,000 clones, 96% of them seen just once. Sequenced input: T cells isolated from PBMCs. These receptors originate from a human donor in good health.

This sequence joins TRBV30 and TRBJ1-2; TRBD1 matches 9 bases. V was clipped by 5 bases and J by 4 bases; unmatched bases: 8. CDR3 length equals 14 residues. Germline V gene lookup returns CDR1 GTSNPN and CDR2 SVGIG (reference sequence). The CDR3 region has the DNA TGTGCCTGGGGGTGGACAGGGGAGACCTATGGCTACACCTTC. Amino acid sequence: CAWGWTGETYGYTF.

This clone appeared a single time. The rearrangement joins TRBV4-2 to TRBJ2-7; 12 positions match TRBD2. Losses at the gene ends were 4 bases for V and 7 bases for J; bases not matched to a gene: 2. The germline CDR1 and CDR2 sequences are LGHNA and YNFKEQ. The CDR3 runs to 13 residues. CDR3 sequence: CASSLGLAGEQYF. The CDR3 region has the DNA TGTGCCAGCAGCCTAGGACTAGCGGGAGAGCAGTACTTC.

V is TRBV28 and J is TRBJ2-1; 8 bases fit TRBD2. The ends lost 6 bases at V and 0 bases at J; junction bases unmatched: 4. The length of the CDR3 is 15 residues. The germline V gene encodes CDR1 MDHEN and CDR2 SYDVKM. CDR3 coding DNA: TGTGCCAGCAGGCTAGCGGGTGGCTCCTACAATGAGCAGTTCTTC. Residues: CASRLAGGSYNEQFF. The full variable domain, its missing parts supplied by reference TRBV28 and TRBJ2-1, is DVKVTQSSRYLVKRTGEKVFLECVQDMDHENMFWYRQDPGLGLRLIYFSYDVKMKEKGDIPEGYSVSREKKERFSLILESASTNQTSMYLCASRLAGGSYNEQFFGPGTRLTVL.

This clone was found once. V gene TRBV15 combines with J gene TRBJ1-5; the match to TRBD1 covers 9 bases. Germline values: CDR1 LNHNV, CDR2 YYDKDF (reference sequence). V was pared by 0 bases and J by 4 bases, with 4 bases of the junction left unmatched. This CDR3 region has 16 residues. The CDR3 bases are TGTGCCACCAGCAGAGATAGGACAGGGGTTAATCAGCCCCAGCATTTT. Translated, it gives CATSRDRTGVNQPQHF.

This clone appeared a single time. The chain uses TRBV4-1 and TRBJ2-5; 8 nucleotides line up with TRBD2. The CDR3 is 16 amino acids. Trimming at V came to 1 base and at J to 0 bases, leaving 4 bases not matched to a gene. Germline V CDR1 and CDR2: MGHRA, YSYEKL. The CDR3 spells CASSQASGGDQETQYF. The CDR3 DNA is TGCGCCAGCAGCCAAGCCAGCGGGGGAGACCAAGAGACCCAGTACTTC.

This chain links TRBV21-1 with TRBJ2-7; the D call of TRBD2 is as the table states it, not checked on the DNA. TRBV21-1 is a recognized pseudogene. This CDR3 has 16 amino acids. In DNA form, the CDR3 reads TGTGCCAGCAGCAAAGGGGTTAGCGGGGGGACCTACGAGCAGTACTTC. Its protein is CASSKGVSGGTYEQYF.

V is TRBV5-4 and J is TRBJ2-1, with 8 bases lining up with TRBD1. The germline CDR1 and CDR2 sequences are SGHNT and YYREEE (reference sequence). J gave up 7 bases and V 5 bases, and 8 bases lay outside the gene matches. The CDR3 covers 14 residues. CDR3 in amino acids: CASSGTGKGNEQFF. The CDR3 region has the DNA TGTGCCAGCAGTGGGACAGGTAAAGGGAATGAGCAGTTCTTC. Complete variable domain (other parts from reference TRBV5-4 and TRBJ2-1): ETGVTQSPTHLIKTRGQQVTLRCSSQSGHNTVSWYQQALGQGPQFIFQYYREEENGRGNFPPRFSGLQFPNYSSELNVNALELDDSALYLCASSGTGKGNEQFFGPGTRLTVL.

The chain recombines TRBV27 with TRBJ1-5; 7 bases fit TRBD1. V trimming: 0 bases; J trimming: 6 bases; junction bases outside the gene matches: 5. Germline CDR1 reads MNHEY; CDR2 reads SMNVEV (reference sequence). The CDR3 has 15 amino acids. As DNA, the CDR3 is TGTGCCAGCAGTTTATCGATATCAGGGGGTCAGCCCCAGCATTTT. It is translated as CASSLSISGGQPQHF.

This sequence joins TRBV9 and TRBJ1-1, with 11 nucleotides matching TRBD1. The trim removed 3 bases at V and 4 bases at J, leaving 5 bases unmatched. CDR3 length: 15 residues. CDR1 is SGDLS, CDR2 YYNGEE, per germline. This CDR3 is CASSASGTGGTEAFF. The DNA of the CDR3 is TGTGCCAGCAGCGCCTCCGGGACAGGGGGCACTGAAGCTTTCTTT.

The rearrangement joins TRBV7-9 to TRBJ1-2; 7 bases are shared with TRBD1. The CDR3 consists of 15 residues. With V trimmed by 7 bases and J by 7 bases, 15 bases remained unmatched. Germline assignment: CDR1 SEHNR and CDR2 FQNEAQ (reference sequence). CDR3 DNA: TGTGCCAGCACAGACGCTACAGGGGTAGTGTTTGGCTACACCTTC. Translation: CASTDATGVVFGYTF.

V usage is TRBV30 and J usage is TRBJ2-5, with D possibly matching TRBD2 (6 bases). This CDR3 has 15 amino acids. Trimming cost V 3 bases and J 7 bases, with 21 bases left between them. Germline-derived CDR1 and CDR2 are GTSNPN and SVGIG (reference sequence). DNA of the CDR3: TGTGCCTGGAGGGGAGGCAGCGGAAGGCTTCGGACCCAGTACTTC. Its translation is CAWRGGSGRLRTQYF. Together with reference TRBV30 and TRBJ2-5, the CDR3 gives the full variable domain: SQTIHQWPATLVQPVGSPLSLECTVEGTSNPNLYWYRQAAGRGLQLLFYSVGIGQISSEVPQNLSASRPQDRQFILSSKKLLLSDSGFYLCAWRGGSGRLRTQYFGPGTRLLVL.

Here the CDR3 reads CASSSGTGTNEQYF. In DNA form, the CDR3 reads TGTGCCAGCAGCTCCGGGACAGGGACAAACGAGCAGTACTTC. The chain recombines TRBV9 with TRBJ2-7, with TRBD1 matching over 9 bases. This CDR3 contains 14 residues. Trimming at V came to 4 bases and at J to 5 bases, leaving 7 bases not matched to a gene. Germline V lookup: CDR1 SGDLS, CDR2 YYNGEE.

V is TRBV5-6 and J is TRBJ2-6; TRBD1 might be the D (7 bases). CDR3 length: 17 amino acids. Trimming removed 6 bases from V and 0 bases from J, with 16 bases in between. The V gene's germline CDR1 is SGHDT and CDR2 YYEEEE. CDR3 DNA sequence: TGTGCCAGCATGGGACTCAGGGGGTACTCTGGGGCCAACGTCCTGACTTTC. Translating gives CASMGLRGYSGANVLTF.

The chain joins TRBV6-5 to TRBJ1-1; D remains ambiguous. Germline V gene sequence: CDR1 MNHEY, CDR2 SVGAGI. This CDR3 has 13 residues. Trimming left V 4 bases short and J 2 bases short, with 8 bases between. The CDR3 reads CASSSLHNTEAFF. In DNA form, the CDR3 reads TGTGCCAGCAGTTCCTTACACAACACTGAAGCTTTCTTT.